One and the same sample provided the 24 T cell receptor beta chains below, sequenced in a study of shared clonotypes between healthy human individuals. Sequencing was performed with immunoSEQ multiplex PCR; in TCRdb, only in-frame clones are kept and a portion is missing. The sample shows some 470,000 clones, 75% to 85% of them seen only once. The source material was PBMCs. The receptor source for this set is a woman between 40 and 55 years old in good health. Some clones in this sample may be carry-over from other donors' samples.

This clone was observed at least ten times. Other DNA sequences from this sample encode an identical CDR3 as well. The chain joins TRBV5-4 to TRBJ1-1; 8 bases match TRBD1. Trimming cost V 3 bases and J 5 bases; bases outside gene matches: 9. Germline V lookup: CDR1 SGHNT, CDR2 YYREEE (reference sequence). The CDR3 contains 15 residues. The CDR3 region has the DNA TGTGCCAGCAGCTCGAACAGGGGGTTGACGACTGAAGCTTTCTTT. Its translation is CASSSNRGLTTEAFF.

This clone was observed once. J is TRBJ2-6 and V is TRBV19; 8 bases match TRBD1. V lost 6 bases to trimming and J lost 0 bases; unmatched junction nucleotides: 13. CDR1 and CDR2 from the germline V gene are LNHDA and SQIVND (reference sequence). This CDR3 comprises 19 residues. The CDR3 sequence: CASRMARQGLTSGANVLTF. The CDR3 DNA is TGTGCCAGTAGGATGGCCCGACAGGGGTTAACCTCTGGGGCCAACGTCCTGACTTTC.

V is TRBV28 and J is TRBJ1-4; the D is unclear. This CDR3 comprises 12 residues. V shed 6 bases and J shed 4 bases, with 6 bases lying between them. Germline V gene sequence: CDR1 MDHEN, CDR2 SYDVKM. CDR3 DNA: TGTGCCAGCAGGGGGAGTAATGAAAAACTGTTTTTT. Amino acid sequence: CASRGSNEKLFF.

V gene TRBV30 combines with J gene TRBJ2-7; a weak D match, TRBD1 (5 bases). The CDR3 spans 11 residues. Germline CDR1 is GTSNPN and CDR2 is SVGIG (reference sequence). V lost 3 bases and J 13 bases, leaving 16 bases between the germline ends. CDR3 protein: CAWRGRLTVYF. The CDR3 DNA reads as TGTGCCTGGAGGGGGCGTCTGACTGTCTACTTC.

In its sample, this clone was seen once. The chain couples TRBV10-1 to TRBJ1-2; no firm D call. The CDR3 loop spans 13 amino acids. Per the germline V gene, CDR1 is WNHNN and CDR2 is SYGVQD (reference sequence). V was trimmed by 0 bases and J by 8 bases, leaving 10 bases between them. CDR3 nucleotides: TGCGCCAGCAGTGAGTCCGGCGCGGGAGGCTACACCTTC. Translated, it gives CASSESGAGGYTF.

This clone was observed a few times. This sequence joins TRBV5-6 and TRBJ1-2, with TRBD1 identical over 8 bases. The trim removed 4 bases at V and 3 bases at J, leaving 2 bases unmatched. CDR1 is SGHDT and CDR2 is YYEEEE in the germline V gene. The CDR3 loop spans 13 amino acids. The CDR3 sequence: CASSVGQDYGYTF. The CDR3 DNA reads TGTGCCAGCAGCGTGGGACAGGACTATGGCTACACCTTC.

The chain carries TRBV5-5 and TRBJ1-5, with 9 bases lining up with TRBD1. Germline CDR1 and CDR2: SGHKS and YYEKEE (reference sequence). The trim removed 2 bases at V and 4 bases at J, leaving 1 base unmatched. The CDR3 is 14 residues long. The CDR3 DNA sequence: TGTGCCAGCAGCTTCGGACAGGGGAATCAGCCCCAGCATTTT. Protein product: CASSFGQGNQPQHF. Full variable domain (missing parts from reference TRBV5-5 and TRBJ1-5): DAGVTQSPTHLIKTRGQQVTLRCSPISGHKSVSWYQQVLGQGPQFIFQYYEKEERGRGNFPDRFSARQFPNYSSELNVNALLLGDSALYLCASSFGQGNQPQHFGDGTRLSIL.

The chain links TRBV9 to TRBJ2-1; unclear D gene. The CDR3 length is 14 residues. V was trimmed by 0 bases and J by 7 bases, leaving 11 bases between them. Germline V gene data show CDR1 as SGDLS and CDR2 as YYNGEE. The chain's CDR3 is CASSVEGPRNEQFF. CDR3 sequence (DNA): TGTGCCAGCAGCGTAGAGGGCCCGAGGAATGAGCAGTTCTTC.

This chain links TRBV2 with TRBJ1-5, with 11 nucleotides matching TRBD1. The germline gives CDR1 SNHLY, CDR2 FYNNEI. This CDR3 is 13 amino acids long. V was clipped by 7 bases and J by 7 bases; unmatched bases: 3. CDR3 amino acids: CASKGQGVQPQHF. CDR3 coding DNA: TGTGCCAGCAAGGGACAGGGGGTCCAGCCCCAGCATTTT. The full variable domain, its missing parts supplied by reference TRBV2 and TRBJ1-5, is EPEVTQTPSHQVTQMGQEVILRCVPISNHLYFYWYRQILGQKVEFLVSFYNNEISEKSEIFDDQFSVERPDGSNFTLKIRSTKLEDSAMYFCASKGQGVQPQHFGDGTRLSIL.

This sequence joins TRBV29-1 and TRBJ1-4; TRBD1 aligns across 7 bases. This CDR3 has 14 amino acids. Germline V gene data show CDR1 as SQVTM and CDR2 as ANQGSEA. V lost 3 bases, J lost 7 bases, and 8 bases stayed unmatched. CDR3 in amino acids: CSVDATGTAEKLFF. The CDR3 DNA follows: TGCAGCGTTGATGCGACCGGGACAGCTGAAAAACTGTTTTTT.

This chain uses TRBV2 with TRBJ2-2, with D perhaps TRBD1 or TRBD2 (5 bases each). The V gene's germline CDR1 is SNHLY and CDR2 FYNNEI. The CDR3 is made up of 11 amino acids. V lost 6 bases, J lost 11 bases, and 10 bases lay in between. CDR3 DNA sequence: TGTGCCAGCAGGACAGCGGTCGAGCTGTTTTTT. Translating gives CASRTAVELFF.

CDR3: CASSTLASTDTQYF. CDR3 DNA: TGTGCCAGCTCGACACTTGCTAGCACAGATACGCAGTATTTT. This rearrangement joins TRBV18 to TRBJ2-3; no definite D call. The CDR3 extends over 14 amino acids. Germline V gene data show CDR1 as KGHSH and CDR2 as LQKENI. The V and J ends lost 6 bases and 0 bases respectively, with 10 bases between them.

The gene calls are TRBV30 and TRBJ2-5; D is ambiguous. With 3 bases removed from V and 2 bases from J, the gap between germline ends came to 4 bases. Germline lookup yields CDR1 GTSNPN and CDR2 SVGIG (reference sequence). This CDR3 is built from 11 residues. CDR3 nucleotide sequence: TGTGCCTGGAGAGTACAAGAGACCCAGTACTTC. Translating gives CAWRVQETQYF.

This clone was seen at least ten times. The genes are TRBV25-1 and TRBJ2-3, with D possibly being TRBD2 (6 bases). The CDR3 is made up of 16 amino acids. CDR1 and CDR2 from the germline V gene are MGHDK and SYGVNS. V lost 4 bases, J lost 0 bases, and 14 bases lay in between. The DNA of the CDR3 is TGTGCCAGCAGTGGCCCCATAGCGGAGAGCACAGATACGCAGTATTTT. Amino acid sequence: CASSGPIAESTDTQYF.

The gene calls are TRBV7-9 and TRBJ2-1, with 9 positions matching TRBD2. V shed 5 bases and J 9 bases; nucleotides not matched to a gene: 14. The CDR3 totals 16 residues. The germline CDR1 and CDR2 sequences are SEHNR and FQNEAQ (reference sequence). The CDR3 loop reads CASSPRGVAGASEQFF. The CDR3 DNA follows: TGTGCCAGCAGCCCTAGAGGGGTAGCGGGAGCTAGTGAGCAGTTCTTC.

Note on this clone: The junction does not match germline at one end; this may be a read error. Other DNA sequences in the same sample also yield this CDR3. V gene TRBV5-1 combines with J gene TRBJ1-1, with 7 positions matching TRBD1. The CDR3 contains 14 residues. The V gene's germline CDR1 is SGHRS and CDR2 YFSETQ. CDR3 sequence: CASLSEGARTEAFF. CDR3 DNA sequence: TGTGCCAGCCTGTCGGAGGGGGCAAGGACTGAAGCTTTCTTT. The full variable domain, completed using reference TRBV5-1 and TRBJ1-1, is KAGVTQTPRYLIKTRGQQVTLSCSPISGHRSVSWYQQTPGQGLQFLFEYFSETQRNKGNFPGRFSGRQFSNSRSEMNVSTLELGDSALYLCASLSEGARTEAFFGQGTRLTVV.

In DNA form, the CDR3 reads TGTGCCTGGAGTGTACAAGGGGCCTACTATGGCTACACCTTC. This sequence encodes CAWSVQGAYYGYTF. The rearrangement joins TRBV30 to TRBJ1-2; weak D call: TRBD1 (5 bases). Germline CDR1 and CDR2: GTSNPN and SVGIG (reference sequence). CDR3 size: 14 residues. V dropped 0 bases and J dropped 3 bases, with 11 bases sitting between them.

The chain uses TRBV5-6 and TRBJ2-2, with no clear D. Trimming left V 7 bases short and J 6 bases short, with 16 bases between. Germline V gives CDR1 SGHDT, CDR2 YYEEEE. This CDR3 is 14 amino acids long. The CDR3 spells CASGWGLVSGELFF. DNA for the CDR3: TGTGCCAGCGGATGGGGTCTAGTCTCCGGGGAGCTGTTTTTT.

The rearrangement joins TRBV5-1 to TRBJ1-2; TRBD1 matches 12 bases. Per germline, CDR1 SGHRS and CDR2 YFSETQ. CDR3 length equals 15 residues. The trim removed 4 bases at V and 7 bases at J, leaving 8 bases unmatched. CDR3: CASSEEGQGASGYTF. CDR3 coding DNA: TGCGCCAGCAGCGAAGAGGGACAGGGGGCTAGTGGCTACACCTTC. Variable domain in full (rest from reference TRBV5-1 and TRBJ1-2): KAGVTQTPRYLIKTRGQQVTLSCSPISGHRSVSWYQQTPGQGLQFLFEYFSETQRNKGNFPGRFSGRQFSNSRSEMNVSTLELGDSALYLCASSEEGQGASGYTFGSGTRLTVV.

This clone was seen only once. Here the CDR3 DNA reads TGTGCCAGCACCTCGGGGGGAGGGCCCTACGAGCAGTACTTC. Its protein is CASTSGGGPYEQYF. J is TRBJ2-7 and V is TRBV7-9; 7 bases align to TRBD2. J lost 2 bases, V lost 7 bases, and 8 bases had no gene match. The germline V gene has CDR1 SEHNR and CDR2 FQNEAQ (reference sequence). The CDR3 is 14 amino acids. The full variable domain, its missing parts supplied by reference TRBV7-9 and TRBJ2-7, is DTGVSQNPRHKITKRGQNVTFRCDPISEHNRLYWYRQTLGQGPEFLTYFQNEAQLEKSRLLSDRFSAERPKGSFSTLEIQRTEQGDSAMYLCASTSGGGPYEQYFGPGTRLTVT.

The chain is built from TRBV19 and TRBJ1-1; tentative D call: TRBD1 (5 bases). The CDR3 sequence is 14 residues long. Per germline, CDR1 LNHDA and CDR2 SQIVND (reference sequence). Trimming removed 1 base from V and 5 bases from J, with 11 bases in between. In DNA, the CDR3 is TGTGCCAGTAGTATAGGGGGAGGGGTTACTGAAGCTTTCTTT. Its translation: CASSIGGGVTEAFF.

The chain is built from TRBV10-3 and TRBJ1-5, with D unclear. Per germline, CDR1 ENHRY and CDR2 SYGVKD. The V and J ends lost 8 bases and 5 bases respectively, with 13 bases between them. The CDR3 is made up of 13 amino acids. DNA for the CDR3: TGTGCCATCTCCCCCAAGGAGGATCAGCCCCAGCATTTT. Its translation is CAISPKEDQPQHF.

With respect to this clone: Other nucleotide sequences in the sample specify the same CDR3. The chain carries TRBV7-2 and TRBJ2-1; the D call may be TRBD1 or TRBD2 (5 bases each). There are 15 residues in the CDR3. Trimming took off 1 base at V and 3 bases at J, with 10 bases between the two ends. Germline values: CDR1 SGHTA, CDR2 FQGNSA. The CDR3 nucleotides are TGTGCCAGCAGCTTAGAGGGACGAGGCTACAATGAGCAGTTCTTC. Translating it yields CASSLEGRGYNEQFF.

The rearrangement uses TRBV5-1 and TRBJ2-5, with a weak D call TRBD1 (6 bases). The CDR3 spans 13 residues. Trimming left V 6 bases short and J 5 bases short, with 14 bases between. Germline CDR1 is SGHRS and CDR2 is YFSETQ. In DNA form, the CDR3 reads TGCGCCAGCATGACTTCTGGGGGCGAGACCCAGTACTTC. Its protein is CASMTSGGETQYF.